This passage covers 31 T cell receptor beta chains from one sample sequenced in a study of cytomegalovirus exposure and HLA in healthy donors. The PCR ran on 60 Vbeta and 13 Jbeta primers. The protocol was immunoSEQ multiplex PCR, while the TCRdb copy is restricted to in-frame clones and leaves out a portion. This table holds around 190,000 clones, approximately 80% found once. Material for sequencing was PBMCs. Source of these receptors: a woman in her 30s in good health and CMV-seronegative.

The chain couples TRBV5-1 to TRBJ2-7, with 10 bases matching TRBD2. The CDR3 length is 14 residues. From germline, CDR1 is SGHRS and CDR2 YFSETQ. The V and J ends lost 3 bases and 4 bases, in that order; junction bases with no gene match: 4. CDR3 DNA: TGCGCCAGCAGCTGGGCTAGCGGGGGTTACGAGCAGTACTTC. Translating gives CASSWASGGYEQYF.

The V and J genes are TRBV12-2 and TRBJ2-7; the table's TRBD2 call for D was not verified on the DNA. TRBV12-2 is a pseudogene locus. The CDR3 consists of 20 residues. CDR3 in DNA: TGTGCAAGTCGCCCAACAATACGCCAATCAACTAGCGGGGGCCCCTACGAGCAGTACTTC. Translating it yields CASRPTIRQSTSGGPYEQYF.

This clone was picked up one time. The chain employs TRBV6-6 and TRBJ1-5; D is perhaps TRBD1 (5 bases). V lost 6 bases to trimming and J lost 4 bases, with 10 bases between them. Per the germline V gene, CDR1 is MNHNY and CDR2 is SVGAGI (reference sequence). The length of the CDR3 is 13 residues. The CDR3 bases are TGTGCCAGCAGAGGCAGGGTTAATCAGCCCCAGCATTTT. Translated: CASRGRVNQPQHF.

The J gene is TRBJ2-7, the V gene TRBV6-5; D uncertain. This CDR3 has 14 residues. Between the trimmed V and J ends, which lost 0 bases and 6 bases, there was a span of 12 bases. Germline V gives CDR1 MNHEY, CDR2 SVGAGI. The CDR3: CASSYSALVSEQYF. CDR3 sequence (DNA): TGTGCCAGCAGTTACTCTGCTCTAGTTTCCGAGCAGTACTTC.

This chain uses TRBV30 with TRBJ1-1; D is unresolved. Trimming pared 4 bases from V and 1 base from J, leaving 10 bases between. The CDR3 length is 13 residues. Germline V gene data show CDR1 as GTSNPN and CDR2 as SVGIG (reference sequence). The CDR3 loop is CAWTPPSNTEAFF. In nucleotides, the CDR3 is TGTGCCTGGACCCCCCCGTCGAACACTGAAGCTTTCTTT.

Comment on this clone: The junction shows a germline mismatch at one end, possibly a read error. The chain has TRBV7-9 and TRBJ2-2, with unresolved D. The CDR3 runs to 12 residues. Germline loops: CDR1 SEHNR, CDR2 FQNEAQ (reference sequence). The CDR3 DNA follows: TGTTCCAGCAGCTCCGGGTCCGGGGAGCTGTTTTTT. It specifies CSSSSGSGELFF.

This rearrangement joins TRBV5-1 to TRBJ2-7; 7 nucleotides agree with TRBD1. Germline V lookup: CDR1 SGHRS, CDR2 YFSETQ. CDR3 length: 14 amino acids. J lost 4 bases, V lost 0 bases, and 4 bases had no gene match. CDR3 in amino acids: CASSLEGASYEQYF. CDR3 DNA: TGCGCCAGCAGCTTGGAGGGGGCATCTTACGAGCAGTACTTC.

The chain uses TRBV28 and TRBJ2-6; D call uncertain. The CDR3 has 15 residues. The ends were cut back, 5 bases at V and 0 bases at J, with 8 bases in the middle. Germline CDR1 is MDHEN and CDR2 is SYDVKM. CDR3 region: CASSPSGSGANVLTF. The CDR3 region has the DNA TGTGCCAGCAGTCCCAGTGGCTCTGGGGCCAACGTCCTGACTTTC. Using reference TRBV28 and TRBJ2-6 for the parts outside the CDR3, the full variable domain is DVKVTQSSRYLVKRTGEKVFLECVQDMDHENMFWYRQDPGLGLRLIYFSYDVKMKEKGDIPEGYSVSREKKERFSLILESASTNQTSMYLCASSPSGSGANVLTFGAGSRLTVL.

J is TRBJ2-5 and V is TRBV5-5, with unresolved D. There are 12 residues in the CDR3. Looked up from germline, CDR1 is SGHKS and CDR2 is YYEKEE (reference sequence). The V and J ends lost 3 bases and 0 bases respectively, with 3 bases between them. The CDR3 DNA reads as TGTGCCAGCAGCTCGTACCAAGAGACCCAGTACTTC. It encodes CASSSYQETQYF. Drawing the rest from reference TRBV5-5 and TRBJ2-5, the complete variable domain is DAGVTQSPTHLIKTRGQQVTLRCSPISGHKSVSWYQQVLGQGPQFIFQYYEKEERGRGNFPDRFSARQFPNYSSELNVNALLLGDSALYLCASSSYQETQYFGPGTRLLVL.

The chain links TRBV6-4 to TRBJ2-6; TRBD1 agrees at 9 bases. V gave up 6 bases and J gave up 1 base; unmatched junction bases: 7. CDR1 is MRHNA, CDR2 SNTAGT, per germline. This CDR3 has 17 residues. Here the CDR3 reads CASRAQGARSGANVLTF. CDR3 DNA: TGTGCCAGCAGGGCACAGGGGGCGCGTTCTGGGGCCAACGTCCTGACTTTC.

This chain links TRBV5-1 with TRBJ1-1; maybe TRBD1 (6 bases). CDR3 size: 13 residues. Trimming cost V 4 bases and J 8 bases, with 15 bases left between them. Germline-derived CDR1 and CDR2 are SGHRS and YFSETQ. CDR3 region: CASSPSGGIEAFF. The CDR3 DNA reads as TGCGCCAGCAGCCCCTCGGGGGGCATCGAAGCTTTCTTT.

This rearrangement joins TRBV19 to TRBJ1-1, with TRBD1 as a possible D gene (5 bases). The V gene lost 5 bases and the J gene lost 5 bases, with 15 bases spanning the gap. The CDR3 has 14 residues. Germline V gene sequence: CDR1 LNHDA, CDR2 SQIVND (reference sequence). The CDR3 nucleotides read TGTGCCAGTAGTTCCCCGGGACTTGGGACTGAAGCTTTCTTT. Translation gives CASSSPGLGTEAFF. Variable domain in full (rest from reference TRBV19 and TRBJ1-1): DGGITQSPKYLFRKEGQNVTLSCEQNLNHDAMYWYRQDPGQGLRLIYYSQIVNDFQKGDIAEGYSVSREKKESFPLTVTSAQKNPTAFYLCASSSPGLGTEAFFGQGTRLTVV.

The rearrangement joins TRBV5-1 to TRBJ2-1, with a possible D match to TRBD2 (5 bases). The germline V gene has CDR1 SGHRS and CDR2 YFSETQ. Deletions cut 5 bases from V and 0 bases from J, with 12 bases between. The CDR3 loop spans 15 amino acids. The CDR3 region is CASRNSGGSYNEQFF. The CDR3 DNA reads as TGCGCCAGCAGGAACAGCGGCGGCTCCTACAATGAGCAGTTCTTC.

The CDR3 loop is CASGEAGGSTDTQYF. CDR3 in DNA: TGTGCTAGTGGTGAAGCGGGTGGAAGCACAGATACGCAGTATTTT. The chain combines TRBV12-5 with TRBJ2-3; possibly TRBD2 for D (6 bases). Trimming took 5 bases from V and 0 from J, leaving 12 bases between them. Germline CDR1 is LGHNT and CDR2 is FRNRAP. CDR3 size: 15 residues.

A single count supports this clone. V gene TRBV5-1 combines with J gene TRBJ1-1; 12 bases are a match to TRBD1. The length of the CDR3 is 14 residues. CDR1 is SGHRS and CDR2 is YFSETQ in the germline V gene. Unmatched junction bases numbered 4, after V lost 4 bases and J lost 6 bases. The CDR3 protein is CASSRDRGLAEAFF. CDR3 sequence (DNA): TGCGCCAGCAGCCGGGACAGGGGGCTGGCTGAAGCTTTCTTT.

The chain links TRBV5-1 to TRBJ1-1, with D maybe TRBD1 (6 bases). The germline CDR1 and CDR2 sequences are SGHRS and YFSETQ. V lost 2 bases to trimming and J lost 5 bases, with 13 bases between them. The CDR3 extends over 14 amino acids. The CDR3 DNA sequence: TGCGCCAGCAGCTTACTCAACAGGGATACTGAAGCTTTCTTT. Its protein product is CASSLLNRDTEAFF.

In this sample, this clone turned up once. The V gene is TRBV28, the J gene TRBJ2-7; no clear D gene. Trimming left V 4 bases short and J 4 bases short, with 14 bases between. The CDR3 is 14 amino acids. The germline CDR1 and CDR2 sequences are MDHEN and SYDVKM. CDR3 DNA: TGTGCCAGCAGTTCTCCAGAAAGCGTGTACGAGCAGTACTTC. It encodes CASSSPESVYEQYF.

This sequence joins TRBV6-1 and TRBJ2-3; 12 bases are a match to TRBD1. The CDR3 length is 14 residues. Germline V gives CDR1 MNHNS, CDR2 SASEGT. Losses at the gene ends were 7 bases for V and 4 bases for J; bases not matched to a gene: 3. In DNA, the CDR3 is TGTGCCAGCATGGGGACAGGGGGCGCAGATACGCAGTATTTT. Its translation: CASMGTGGADTQYF.

This chain links TRBV28 with TRBJ2-1; the match to TRBD2 covers 12 bases. Germline V gene lookup returns CDR1 MDHEN and CDR2 SYDVKM. This CDR3 has 14 amino acids. After removal of 6 bases from V and 3 bases from J, the junction contained 0 bases not matched to a gene. The chain's CDR3 is CASRTSGSYNEQFF. The CDR3 nucleotides read TGTGCCAGCAGGACTAGCGGGAGCTACAATGAGCAGTTCTTC.

The chain combines TRBV10-3 with TRBJ1-5; D perhaps matches TRBD1 (5 bases). Between the trimmed V and J ends, which lost 10 bases and 0 bases, there was a span of 16 bases. CDR1 is ENHRY and CDR2 is SYGVKD in the germline V gene. The CDR3 runs 15 residues. The CDR3 here is CATWIDRYSNQPQHF. The CDR3 nucleotides read TGTGCCACTTGGATCGACAGATATAGCAATCAGCCCCAGCATTTT.

The CDR3 loop is CASSERGLGANVLTF. DNA for the CDR3: TGCGCCAGCAGCGAGAGGGGGCTCGGGGCCAACGTCCTGACTTTC. V is TRBV5-1 and J is TRBJ2-6; TRBD1 matches 7 bases. V trimming: 4 bases; J trimming: 4 bases; junction bases outside the gene matches: 5. Germline CDR1 reads SGHRS; CDR2 reads YFSETQ. CDR3 length equals 15 residues.

The V gene is TRBV11-2, the J gene TRBJ2-1, with TRBD2 matching 9 bases. Germline trimming cut 5 bases from V and 13 bases from J; bases unmatched to any gene: 15. From germline, CDR1 is SGHAT and CDR2 FQNNGV. The CDR3 is made up of 15 amino acids. CDR3 in amino acids: CASSRLGLASRGQFF. CDR3 bases: TGTGCCAGCAGCCGCCTCGGACTAGCGTCCCGGGGCCAGTTCTTC.

Turning to this clone: In the same sample, other DNA sequences code for this CDR3. The genes are TRBV6-5 and TRBJ2-7; D is perhaps TRBD1 (5 bases). CDR1 is MNHEY and CDR2 is SVGAGI in the germline V gene. Trimming shortened V by 2 bases and J by 0 bases, and 8 bases separated the two germline ends. The CDR3 totals 14 residues. The CDR3 spells CASSYSDSSYEQYF. Written as DNA, the CDR3 is TGTGCCAGCAGTTACAGTGACAGCTCCTACGAGCAGTACTTC.

The J gene is TRBJ1-4, the V gene TRBV10-3; TRBD1 agrees at 8 bases. The V gene end was trimmed by 6 bases and the J gene end by 8 bases; junction bases not matched to a gene: 5. Germline values: CDR1 ENHRY, CDR2 SYGVKD. This CDR3 comprises 13 residues. The CDR3 region is CAIRDRADEKLFF. CDR3 nucleotide sequence: TGTGCCATCAGGGACAGGGCGGACGAAAAACTGTTTTTT.

This chain links TRBV7-2 with TRBJ2-5; 11 bases map to TRBD2. The junction had 14 bases not matched to a gene; V was cut back by 3 bases and J by 11 bases. Germline assignment: CDR1 SGHTA and CDR2 FQGNSA. CDR3 size: 16 residues. CDR3 bases: TGTGCCAGCAGCTTCCGGTCTAGCGGGGGGCCCCGGGAGCAGTACTTC. This gives the protein CASSFRSSGGPREQYF.

The chain recombines TRBV5-1 with TRBJ2-3; 13 bases map to TRBD2. The junction had 6 bases not matched to a gene; V was cut back by 2 bases and J by 6 bases. The CDR3 has 16 amino acids. CDR1 and CDR2 from the germline V gene are SGHRS and YFSETQ. Here the CDR3 DNA reads TGCGCCAGCAGCTTATGGACTAGCGGGAGTTCGGATACGCAGTATTTT. As protein: CASSLWTSGSSDTQYF.

The chain has TRBV30 and TRBJ2-5; 7 bases line up with TRBD2. The junction had 1 base not matched to a gene; V was cut back by 4 bases and J by 2 bases. This CDR3 comprises 12 residues. CDR1 is GTSNPN and CDR2 is SVGIG in the germline V gene (reference sequence). In DNA form, the CDR3 reads TGTGCCTGGACTAGCGGTCAAGAGACCCAGTACTTC. Protein: CAWTSGQETQYF.

The table lists this clone with a count of one. V is TRBV5-1 and J is TRBJ2-3; TRBD2 aligns across 10 bases. Germline V gene lookup returns CDR1 SGHRS and CDR2 YFSETQ. Trimming at V came to 2 bases and at J to 1 base, leaving 4 bases not matched to a gene. This CDR3 spans 16 amino acids. CDR3 sequence (DNA): TGCGCCAGCAGCTTCGGGACTAGCGTTGGCACAGATACGCAGTATTTT. This codes for CASSFGTSVGTDTQYF.

This chain joins TRBV5-1 and TRBJ2-7, with 7 bases that match TRBD2. The germline CDR1 and CDR2 sequences are SGHRS and YFSETQ. V trimming: 5 bases; J trimming: 0 bases; junction bases outside the gene matches: 8. The CDR3 consists of 15 residues. This chain's CDR3 is CASSFRLASSYEQYF. CDR3 DNA sequence: TGCGCCAGCAGTTTCAGACTAGCCAGCTCCTACGAGCAGTACTTC.

This clone came up once. The chain links TRBV7-2 to TRBJ2-3, with D maybe TRBD1 (5 bases). This CDR3 region has 16 residues. CDR1 is SGHTA and CDR2 is FQGNSA in the germline V gene. The germline V and J ends were trimmed by 6 bases and 2 bases, with 18 bases remaining between them. CDR3 in amino acids: CASSSTVLGHTDTQYF. DNA of the CDR3: TGTGCCAGCAGTTCAACAGTTTTGGGGCACACAGATACGCAGTATTTT.

As concerns this clone: A read error may account for a junction end that differs from germline. This sample also contains other DNA sequences that code for the same CDR3. The J gene is TRBJ2-1, the V gene TRBV7-7; maybe TRBD1 (5 bases). CDR1 is SSHAT and CDR2 is FNYEAQ in the germline V gene (reference sequence). CDR3 length: 13 residues. The DNA for the CDR3 is TGTGCTAGCAGCTTAGACAGATACAATGAGCAGTTCTTC. Its translation is CASSLDRYNEQFF. Full variable domain (rest looked up from reference TRBV7-7 and TRBJ2-1): GAGVSQSPRYKVTKRGQDVTLRCDPISSHATLYWYQQALGQGPEFLTYFNYEAQPDKSGLPSDRFSAERPEGSISTLTIQRTEQRDSAMYRCASSLDRYNEQFFGPGTRLTVL.